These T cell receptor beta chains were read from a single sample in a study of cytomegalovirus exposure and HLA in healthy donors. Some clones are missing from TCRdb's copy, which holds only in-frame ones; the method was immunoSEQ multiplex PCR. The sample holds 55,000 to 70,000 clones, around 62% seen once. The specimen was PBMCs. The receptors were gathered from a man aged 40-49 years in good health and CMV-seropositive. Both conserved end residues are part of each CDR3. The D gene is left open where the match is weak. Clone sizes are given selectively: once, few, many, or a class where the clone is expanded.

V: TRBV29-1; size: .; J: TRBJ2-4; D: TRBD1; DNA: TGCAGCGTTGCTACAGGGGGAAACATTCAGTACTTC; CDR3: CSVATGGNIQYF
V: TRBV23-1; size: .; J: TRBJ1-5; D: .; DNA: TGCGCCAGCAGTCAATCGTTCTACCAGCCCCAGCATTTT; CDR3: CASSQSFYQPQHF
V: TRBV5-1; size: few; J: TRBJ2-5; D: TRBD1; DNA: TGCGCCAGCAAACAGGGGGCGGAAGAGACCCAGTACTTC; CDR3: CASKQGAEETQYF
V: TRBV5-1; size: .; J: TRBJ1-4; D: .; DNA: TGCGCCAGCAGCTTGGCCCATACAGGCCGGAGAACTAATGAAAAACTGTTTTTT; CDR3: CASSLAHTGRRTNEKLFF
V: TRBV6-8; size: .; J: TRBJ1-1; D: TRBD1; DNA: TGTGCCAGCAGTTACTCGTCTGGACAGGGGCAGGCCCAGTTTGAAGCTTTCTTT; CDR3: CASSYSSGQGQAQFEAFF
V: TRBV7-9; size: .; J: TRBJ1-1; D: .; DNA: TGTGCCAGCAGCTTAGAGCGGGCAGGGGCTTTCTTT; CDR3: CASSLERAGAFF
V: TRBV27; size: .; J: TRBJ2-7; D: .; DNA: TGTGCCAGCGCTCTGGCGGCCAGCTCCTACGAGCAGTACTTC; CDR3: CASALAASSYEQYF
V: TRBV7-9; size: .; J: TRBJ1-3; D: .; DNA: TGTGCCAGCAGCTTACCCCCGGGGGGGGACACCATATATTTT; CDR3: CASSLPPGGDTIYF
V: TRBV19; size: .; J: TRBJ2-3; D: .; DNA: TGTGCCAGTAGTAGGGAATCAGCGGGCACAGATACGCAGTATTTT; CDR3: CASSRESAGTDTQYF
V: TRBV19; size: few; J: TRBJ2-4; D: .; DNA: TGTGCCAGTAGTATAGTTCGCGGGGAAGGAATTAGAAACATTCAGTACTTC; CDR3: CASSIVRGEGIRNIQYF
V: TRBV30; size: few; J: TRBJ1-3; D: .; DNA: TGTGCCTGGATTACAGGTTACTCTGGAAACACCATATATTTT; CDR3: CAWITGYSGNTIYF
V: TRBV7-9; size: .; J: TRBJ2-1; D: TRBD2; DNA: TGTGCCAGCAGCTTAGTTAGCGGGATTTACAATGAGCAGTTCTTC; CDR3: CASSLVSGIYNEQFF
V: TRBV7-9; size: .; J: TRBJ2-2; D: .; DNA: TGTGCCAGCAGCTCCCAGGGTACCGGGGAGCTGTTTTTT; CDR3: CASSSQGTGELFF
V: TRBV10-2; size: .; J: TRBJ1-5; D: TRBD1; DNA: TGCGCCAGCAGTGTTGAAACCGGGACAGGGTTCCAGCCCCAGCATTTT; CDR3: CASSVETGTGFQPQHF
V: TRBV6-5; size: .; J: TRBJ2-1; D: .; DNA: TGTGCCAGCAGTTACTCTCCGGCTAGTGAGCAGTTCTTC; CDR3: CASSYSPASEQFF
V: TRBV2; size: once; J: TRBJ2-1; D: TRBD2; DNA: TGTGCCAGCAGTGGACTAGCTCCCTCCTACAATGAGCAGTTCTTC; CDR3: CASSGLAPSYNEQFF
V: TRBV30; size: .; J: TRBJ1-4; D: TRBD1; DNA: TGTGCCTGGAGTGTACAGGACAGGGGGCGCCTGGGAAAACTGTTTTTT; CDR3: CAWSVQDRGRLGKLFF
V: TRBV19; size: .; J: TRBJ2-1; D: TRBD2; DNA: TGTGCCAGTAGTAACCGACTAGCGGGGGGTTCCTACAATGAGCAGTTCTTC; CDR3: CASSNRLAGGSYNEQFF
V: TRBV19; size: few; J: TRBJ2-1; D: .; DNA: TGTGCCAGTAGTATAGTGCGGGAAGTTTACAATGAGCAGTTCTTC; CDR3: CASSIVREVYNEQFF
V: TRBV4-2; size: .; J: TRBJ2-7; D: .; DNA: TGTGCCAGCAGCCAAGATCAGGGCAACTTCTACGAGCAGTACTTC; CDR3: CASSQDQGNFYEQYF
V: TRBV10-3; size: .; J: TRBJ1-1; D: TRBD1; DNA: TGTGCCATCAAGGGACAGGAGGACACTGAAGCTTTCTTT; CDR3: CAIKGQEDTEAFF
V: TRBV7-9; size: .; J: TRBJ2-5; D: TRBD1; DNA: TGTGCCAGCAGCTTAGTTTCGGAGGGGACAGGGGTTCCGGAGACCCAGTACTTC; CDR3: CASSLVSEGTGVPETQYF
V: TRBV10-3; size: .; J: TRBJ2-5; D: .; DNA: TGTGCCATCAGCCCGGGGGACCAAGAGACCCAGTACTTC; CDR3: CAISPGDQETQYF
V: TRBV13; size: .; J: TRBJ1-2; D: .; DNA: TGTGCCAGCAGCGTGCAGGGTCCTGGCGGCTACACCTTC; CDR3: CASSVQGPGGYTF
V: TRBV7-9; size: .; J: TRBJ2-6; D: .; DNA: TGTGCCAGCAGCCGCGACCTAGGCGCATCTGGGGCCAACGTCCTGACTTTC; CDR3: CASSRDLGASGANVLTF
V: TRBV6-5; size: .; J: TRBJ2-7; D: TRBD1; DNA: TGTGCCACCTCTTGGGACAGGGAGACCTACGAGCAGTACTTC; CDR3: CATSWDRETYEQYF
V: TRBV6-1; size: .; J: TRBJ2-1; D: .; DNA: TGTGCCACCCACCAACAGCCTTTCTCCTACAATGAGCAGTTCTTC; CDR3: CATHQQPFSYNEQFF
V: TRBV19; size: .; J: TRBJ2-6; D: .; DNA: TGTGCCAGTAGCGACAGTCGTTCTGGGGCCAACGTCCTGACTTTC; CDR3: CASSDSRSGANVLTF
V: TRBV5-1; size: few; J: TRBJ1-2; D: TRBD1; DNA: TGCGCCAGCAGCAGGGACAGCATCTATGGCTACACCTTC; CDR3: CASSRDSIYGYTF
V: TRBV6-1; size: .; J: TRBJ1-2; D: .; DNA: TGTGCCAGCAGTGAAGCGCGGACACGTTCTGGTGGCTACACCTTC; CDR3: CASSEARTRSGGYTF
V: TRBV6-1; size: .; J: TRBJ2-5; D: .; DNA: TGTGCCAGCAGTGATATTGGGTATGACAGAACACAAGAGACCCAGTACTTC; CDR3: CASSDIGYDRTQETQYF
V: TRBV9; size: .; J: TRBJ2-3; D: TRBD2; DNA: TGTGCCAGCAGCGTCGGGACTAGCGGGAGCACAGATACGCAGTATTTT; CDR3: CASSVGTSGSTDTQYF
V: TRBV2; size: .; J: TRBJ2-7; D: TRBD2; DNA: TGTGCCAGAGCGGGAGTTGGTGGCGAGCAGTACTTC; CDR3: CARAGVGGEQYF
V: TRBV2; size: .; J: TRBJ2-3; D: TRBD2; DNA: TGTGCCGTTCGGACTAGTGATCCAGATACGCAGTATTTT; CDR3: CAVRTSDPDTQYF
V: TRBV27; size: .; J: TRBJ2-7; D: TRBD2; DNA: TGTGCCAGCACCTACTCCGGGGGGAGCTCCTACGAGCAGTACTTC; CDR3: CASTYSGGSSYEQYF
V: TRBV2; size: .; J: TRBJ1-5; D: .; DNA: TGTGCCAGCAGTGTAGAGGGCTCCAATCAGCCCCAGCATTTT; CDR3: CASSVEGSNQPQHF
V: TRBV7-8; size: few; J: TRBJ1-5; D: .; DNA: TGTGCCAGCAGCTTAGTCCCCCAGGGTTTCAGCAATCAGCCCCAGCATTTT; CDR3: CASSLVPQGFSNQPQHF
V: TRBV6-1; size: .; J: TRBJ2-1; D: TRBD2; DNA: TGTGCCAGCAGTGAATCATTACTAGCGGGAGGCAATGAGCAGTTCTTC; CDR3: CASSESLLAGGNEQFF
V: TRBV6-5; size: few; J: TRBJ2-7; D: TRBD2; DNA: TGTGCCAGCAGTTACCCGGGGGGCTCCTACGAGCAGTACTTC; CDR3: CASSYPGGSYEQYF
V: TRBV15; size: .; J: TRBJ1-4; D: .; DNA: TGTGCCACCAGCAGAGAGGACGGACTCGAAAAACTGTTTTTT; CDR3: CATSREDGLEKLFF
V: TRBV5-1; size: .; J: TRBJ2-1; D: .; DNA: TGCGCCAGCAGCTTGGGACAGGTCATCTACAATGAGCAGTTCTTC; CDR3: CASSLGQVIYNEQFF
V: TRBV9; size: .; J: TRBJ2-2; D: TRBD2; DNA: TGTGCCAGCAGCGTCAGCGGGAGTACGGACACCGGGGAGCTGTTTTTT; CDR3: CASSVSGSTDTGELFF
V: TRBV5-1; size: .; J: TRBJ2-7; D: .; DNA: TGCGCCAGCCACAGGGATAGCTCCTACGAGCAGTACTTC; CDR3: CASHRDSSYEQYF
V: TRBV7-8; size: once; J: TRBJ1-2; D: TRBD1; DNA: TGTGCCAGCAGCTTTGGGACAGGAGCGATTAACTATGGCTACACCTTC; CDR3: CASSFGTGAINYGYTF
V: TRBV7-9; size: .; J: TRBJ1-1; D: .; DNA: TGTTCCAGCAGCTCCCAACAGGTCGCGAACACTGAAGCTTTCTTT; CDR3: CSSSSQQVANTEAFF
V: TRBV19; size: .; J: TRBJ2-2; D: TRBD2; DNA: TGTGCTTCGAGGGAGGGTTTAACCGGGGAGCTGTTTTTT; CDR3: CASREGLTGELFF
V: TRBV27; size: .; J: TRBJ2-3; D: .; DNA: TGTGCCAGCGGGCCGCCGACAGATACGCAGTATTTT; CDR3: CASGPPTDTQYF
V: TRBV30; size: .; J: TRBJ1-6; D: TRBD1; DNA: TGTGCCTGGAGGACAGGGGCTTCACCCCTCCACTTT; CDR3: CAWRTGASPLHF
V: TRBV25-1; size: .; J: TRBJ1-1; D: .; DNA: TGTGCCAGCAGTGAAGGAGGGAGACAGTACACTGAAGCTTTCTTT; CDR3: CASSEGGRQYTEAFF
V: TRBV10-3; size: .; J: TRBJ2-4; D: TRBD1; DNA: TGTGCCATCAGTGACGACAGGGGAAAAAACATTCAGTACTTC; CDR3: CAISDDRGKNIQYF
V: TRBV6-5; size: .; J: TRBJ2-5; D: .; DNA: TGTGCCAGCACACCTCCTGGGCAAGAGACCCAGCACTTC; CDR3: CASTPPGQETQHF
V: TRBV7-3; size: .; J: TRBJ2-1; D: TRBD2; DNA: TGTGCCAGCAGCGTGGGACTACGCAATGAGCAGTTCTTC; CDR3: CASSVGLRNEQFF
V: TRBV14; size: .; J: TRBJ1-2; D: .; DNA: TGTGCCAGCAGCCACGTGGCGGAGTATGGCTACACCTTC; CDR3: CASSHVAEYGYTF
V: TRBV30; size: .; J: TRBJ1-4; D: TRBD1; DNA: TGTGCCTCCTTCGACAGGGATGAGAAACTGTTTTTT; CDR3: CASFDRDEKLFF
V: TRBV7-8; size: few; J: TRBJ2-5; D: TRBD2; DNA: TGTGCCAGCAGCATGGGACTAGCGGGAGGAGAGACCCAGTACTTC; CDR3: CASSMGLAGGETQYF
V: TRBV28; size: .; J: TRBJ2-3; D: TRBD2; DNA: TGTGCCAGCAGCAAGGGACTAGCGGGGGTCACAGATACGCAGTATTTT; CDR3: CASSKGLAGVTDTQYF
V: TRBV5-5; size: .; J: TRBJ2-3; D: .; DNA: TGTGCCAGCAGCTTGGGGCAGGGGAGCACAGATACGCAGTATTTT; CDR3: CASSLGQGSTDTQYF
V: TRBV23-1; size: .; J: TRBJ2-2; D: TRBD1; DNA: TGCGCCAGCTGGCAGGGAGGGACAGGGGAGAGGGGGGAGCTGTTTTTT; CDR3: CASWQGGTGERGELFF